This note documents a single TCR beta chain sequence. Antigen unknown. Second doses were pooled across both intervals (about 4 or about 12 weeks). The data were taken from a study of T cell responses to AZD1222 COVID-19 vaccine. General study points: White British people made up most donors, females outnumbered males, and clonal diversity was possibly underestimated. Researchers took repertoire samples only after the peak T cell response had come. Within unmutated variant regions lay the reported targets of nearly half of spike-specific TCRs.

Clones were read by immunoSEQ multiplex PCR, and TCRdb kept only the in-frame ones, dropping some. The sample holds more than 100,000 clones; 75% to 95% are singletons and the top ten take 1.5% to 2%. Germline values: CDR1 SGHVS, CDR2 FNYEAQ. The V end was cut by 4 bases, the J end by 5 bases, with 11 bases between. The CDR3 covers 13 residues. The V and J genes are TRBV7-6 and TRBJ2-5, with D unclear. This receptor was obtained from an adult who received the AZD1222 COVID-19 vaccine. Sequencing used peripheral blood, obtained 28 days after the second AZD1222 dose. CDR3 residues: CASSSSGRETQYF. The CDR3, as DNA: TGTGCCAGCAGCTCCAGTGGACGGGAGACCCAGTACTTC.